The 22 T cell receptor beta chains below were found in one sample sequenced in a study of cytomegalovirus exposure and HLA in healthy donors (dated by TCRdb to the late 2010s). The library was obtained by the immunoSEQ multiplex PCR assay. For the multiplex PCR, a mixture combining 60 forward primers for TCR Vbeta segments and 13 reverse primers for TCR Jbeta segments was used. TCRdb retrieved this table from immuneACCESS and kept in-frame rearrangements only. Not all clones are present; in checked studies, unresolved V genes account for under half, and no reason is known for the remainder. In this sample the table shows roughly 230,000 clones, about nine tenths of which occur a single time. Jointly, the top ten make up about 1.7% of the sample. Sequencing used PBMCs. Receptors originate from a girl aged 2 to 9 in good health and CMV-seronegative.

The rearrangement joins TRBV9 to TRBJ2-5, with 14 bases fitting TRBD2. The CDR3 is made up of 16 amino acids. The germline CDR1 and CDR2 sequences are SGDLS and YYNGEE. V shed 3 bases, J shed 5 bases, and the junction held 6 bases outside the gene matches. The CDR3 loop is CASSATSGGAGETQYF. Written as DNA, the CDR3 is TGTGCCAGCAGCGCGACTAGCGGGGGGGCCGGGGAGACCCAGTACTTC.

This chain links TRBV6-1 with TRBJ2-1, with a possible D match to TRBD2 (5 bases). CDR3 length: 14 amino acids. Deletions cut 4 bases from V and 6 bases from J, with 13 bases between. Germline assignment: CDR1 MNHNS and CDR2 SASEGT. The CDR3 DNA follows: TGTGCCAGCAGTGGGAGAGATCGGGGCAATGAGCAGTTCTTC. This encodes CASSGRDRGNEQFF.

This clone was detected only once. CDR3 DNA: TGTGCCAGCAGTGAAAGATCGGGGGGCGAGCAGTACTTC. It encodes CASSERSGGEQYF. This rearrangement joins TRBV6-1 to TRBJ2-7, with 7 bases identical to TRBD2. J was trimmed by 6 bases and V by 2 bases; bases with no gene match: 4. Germline CDR1 reads MNHNS; CDR2 reads SASEGT. The CDR3 sequence is 13 residues long.

V and J are TRBV11-3 and TRBJ2-1; perhaps TRBD2 as D (6 bases). The CDR3 totals 17 residues. Germline assignment: CDR1 SGHNT and CDR2 YENEEA. Trimming took off 1 base at V and 2 bases at J, with 15 bases between the two ends. The CDR3 spells CASSLAGSGVTYNEQFF. Here the CDR3 DNA reads TGTGCCAGCAGCTTAGCAGGGTCGGGGGTGACCTACAATGAGCAGTTCTTC.

The chain is built from TRBV10-3 and TRBJ1-1; 7 nucleotides agree with TRBD1. The trim removed 8 bases at V and 4 bases at J, leaving 10 bases unmatched. Germline CDR1 and CDR2: ENHRY and SYGVKD. CDR3 length: 14 amino acids. The CDR3 DNA is TGTGCCATCGGCGACAGGGCGGTAGGCACTGAAGCTTTCTTT. Its protein product is CAIGDRAVGTEAFF.

The chain uses TRBV6-5 and TRBJ1-2; TRBD1 is a possible D gene (5 bases). With 5 bases removed from V and 7 bases from J, the gap between germline ends came to 20 bases. Germline V gene data show CDR1 as MNHEY and CDR2 as SVGAGI. The CDR3 has 15 amino acids. The CDR3 here is CASSGLAGVNSGYTF. CDR3 DNA: TGTGCCAGCAGTGGGCTGGCGGGGGTCAACAGTGGCTACACCTTC.

The CDR3 spells CASSYASSGNYEQYF. DNA of the CDR3: TGTGCCAGCAGTTACGCGTCTAGCGGGAACTACGAGCAGTACTTC. V and J are TRBV6-5 and TRBJ2-7, with 9 bases aligning to TRBD2. Per the germline V gene, CDR1 is MNHEY and CDR2 is SVGAGI. The CDR3 has 15 residues. V lost 2 bases and J lost 3; bases outside the gene matches: 5.

The V call is TRBV5-6, the J call TRBJ2-5; D uncertain. This CDR3 has 15 amino acids. Germline CDR1 reads SGHDT; CDR2 reads YYEEEE. The germline V and J ends were trimmed by 0 bases and 11 bases, with 20 bases remaining between them. CDR3 region: CASSLGRHGLAWQYF. As DNA, the CDR3 is TGTGCCAGCAGCTTGGGGCGACATGGCCTCGCGTGGCAGTACTTC.

This CDR3 reads CAWSHGRQGNEQFF. The CDR3 DNA reads TGTGCCTGGAGTCACGGGCGACAGGGAAATGAGCAGTTCTTC. The J gene is TRBJ2-1, the V gene TRBV30; 7 nucleotides agree with TRBD1. Trimming cost V 2 bases and J 7 bases; bases outside gene matches: 8. The CDR3 sequence is 14 residues long. CDR1 and CDR2 (germline): GTSNPN, SVGIG (reference sequence).

In its sample, this clone was seen a few times. This chain connects TRBV7-2 to TRBJ2-4; D perhaps matches TRBD1 (6 bases). The CDR3 has 14 amino acids. With 2 bases removed from V and 1 base from J, the gap between germline ends came to 6 bases. Germline loops: CDR1 SGHTA, CDR2 FQGNSA. The DNA of the CDR3 is TGTGCCAGCAGCTTACAGGGGGCCAAAAACATTCAGTACTTC. This gives the protein CASSLQGAKNIQYF.

As for this clone: Other DNA sequences in this sample translate to the same CDR3. The chain uses TRBV9 and TRBJ1-5; 8 positions match TRBD1. This CDR3 has 14 amino acids. Germline-derived CDR1 and CDR2 are SGDLS and YYNGEE. V shed 3 bases and J 6 bases; nucleotides not matched to a gene: 5. DNA of the CDR3: TGTGCCAGCAGCGCACAGGGGGTTGGTCAGCCCCAGCATTTT. This encodes CASSAQGVGQPQHF.

This chain uses TRBV9 with TRBJ1-6, with a tentative D call TRBD1 (5 bases). CDR1 is SGDLS and CDR2 is YYNGEE in the germline V gene. The CDR3 totals 16 residues. V lost 0 bases and J 3 bases, leaving 10 bases between the germline ends. In DNA, the CDR3 is TGTGCCAGCAGCGTAGGAACAGGCCTCTATAATTCACCCCTCCACTTT. It yields the protein CASSVGTGLYNSPLHF.

This chain uses TRBV11-3 with TRBJ2-3; 7 bases map to TRBD2. Germline CDR1 reads SGHNT; CDR2 reads YENEEA. The V and J ends lost 5 bases and 2 bases, in that order; junction bases with no gene match: 13. CDR3 length equals 17 residues. In DNA, the CDR3 is TGTGCCAGCAGCATAGGGTCATGGGGGGGGTCCACAGATACGCAGTATTTT. Its translation: CASSIGSWGGSTDTQYF.

V usage is TRBV5-1 and J usage is TRBJ2-3; no clear D gene. CDR1 is SGHRS and CDR2 is YFSETQ in the germline V gene. The CDR3 runs to 16 residues. Trimming shortened V by 0 bases and J by 3 bases, and 14 bases separated the two germline ends. The CDR3 DNA follows: TGCGCCAGCAGCTTGGACGGTCCAATTGTAACAGATACGCAGTATTTT. This gives the protein CASSLDGPIVTDTQYF.

This clone has a single count. The rearrangement joins TRBV9 to TRBJ1-6; D is possibly TRBD1 (6 bases). The CDR3 has 18 residues. The germline CDR1 and CDR2 sequences are SGDLS and YYNGEE. V lost 4 bases and J lost 5, with 22 bases in between. This chain's CDR3 is CASSLGLGGDLHNSPLHF. CDR3 nucleotide sequence: TGTGCCAGCAGCCTCGGTCTTGGGGGCGACCTACATAATTCACCCCTCCACTTT.

J is TRBJ1-4 and V is TRBV2, with D maybe TRBD1 (6 bases). Germline CDR1 SNHLY, CDR2 FYNNEI. The CDR3 has 19 amino acids. Deletions cut 2 bases from V and 5 bases from J, with 24 bases between. The CDR3: CASSETGGDTLFLNEKLFF. CDR3 sequence (DNA): TGTGCCAGCAGTGAAACGGGGGGGGACACTCTATTCTTAAATGAAAAACTGTTTTTT.

A note on this clone: At one end the junction does not follow the germline gene, possibly because of a read error. The chain couples TRBV7-7 to TRBJ2-7; 9 bases agree with TRBD1. There are 13 residues in the CDR3. Germline-derived CDR1 and CDR2 are SSHAT and FNYEAQ (reference sequence). This chain's CDR3 is CASSSGQGNEQYF. The CDR3 DNA reads as TGTGCTAGCAGCTCCGGACAGGGGAACGAGCAGTACTTC.

The J gene is TRBJ1-1, the V gene TRBV6-5; D is undetermined. Trimming cost V 2 bases and J 1 base, with 11 bases left between them. This CDR3 spans 15 amino acids. Per the germline V gene, CDR1 is MNHEY and CDR2 is SVGAGI. CDR3 nucleotide sequence: TGTGCCAGCAGTTACCTCAAGAGAGGGAACACTGAAGCTTTCTTT. It yields the protein CASSYLKRGNTEAFF.

The V and J genes are TRBV28 and TRBJ1-4, with 8 bases fitting TRBD1. This CDR3 comprises 14 residues. V trimming: 5 bases; J trimming: 7 bases; junction bases outside the gene matches: 6. Germline CDR1 MDHEN, CDR2 SYDVKM. Written as DNA, the CDR3 is TGTGCCAGCAGTCCCCAGGGGGCGGGTGAAAAACTGTTTTTT. It codes for CASSPQGAGEKLFF.

V gene TRBV6-5 combines with J gene TRBJ2-7; D is unresolved. Trimming shortened V by 10 bases and J by 3 bases, and 13 bases separated the two germline ends. This CDR3 region has 12 residues. Germline-derived CDR1 and CDR2 are MNHEY and SVGAGI. The DNA for the CDR3 is TGTGCCACCGGTCCCCAAGTCTACGAGCAGTACTTC. Translated: CATGPQVYEQYF.

This chain uses TRBV2 with TRBJ2-5; TRBD2 matches at 10 bases. Germline V gene sequence: CDR1 SNHLY, CDR2 FYNNEI. The CDR3 runs 15 residues. Trimming cost V 8 bases and J 4 bases; bases outside gene matches: 10. The CDR3 DNA follows: TGTGCCAGCTTCCTAGCGGGGGACTCACGAGAGACCCAGTACTTC. It encodes CASFLAGDSRETQYF.

The chain uses TRBV28 and TRBJ1-2, with TRBD1 as a possible D gene (5 bases). Germline V gene sequence: CDR1 MDHEN, CDR2 SYDVKM. The CDR3 length is 13 residues. The V and J ends lost 8 bases and 4 bases respectively, with 14 bases between them. DNA for the CDR3: TGTGCCAGCGGAAATGGGGGGGTCTATGGCTACACCTTC. Translated: CASGNGGVYGYTF.